A selection of T cell receptor beta chains follows, all from one sample in a study of tumor-infiltrating lymphocytes in primary liver carcinoma. Each CDR3 protein gets one entry after TCRdb re-called the multiplex PCR reads with MiXCR. The sample records roughly 100,000 distinct CDR3 sequences, roughly four fifths being singletons. Material for sequencing was liver tumor tissue from sampling region 3. All receptors come from a middle-aged man with primary liver carcinoma and hepatitis B virus infection. Each CDR3 is given with its conserved first and last residue. A D gene is named only where the DNA matches it firmly. Rows may omit the clone size; those that give it use once, few, many or a size class.

j_call clone_size d_call v_call cdr3_nt cdr3_aa
TRBJ2-3 - - TRBV11-2 TGTGCCAGCAGCTTTCTGACTCACTATACAGATACGCAGAATTTT CASSFLTHYTDTQNF
TRBJ2-5 - - TRBV5-1 TGCACCAGCAGCTATTGGGGGCCGGGGCAGACCCAGTACTTC CTSSYWGPGQTQYF
TRBJ2-2 - - TRBV5-8 TGTGCCAGAAGCTATTCCTTGAACACCGGGGAGCTGTTCTTT CARSYSLNTGELFF
TRBJ2-5 - TRBD2 TRBV29-1 TGCAGCGCTGAGGGTAGCGGGAGTGGAGAGACCCAGTACTTC CSAEGSGSGETQYF
TRBJ1-1 - - TRBV28 TGTGCCAGCAGCCCCGGAGGGGGGGACACTGAAGCTGTCTTT CASSPGGGDTEAVF
TRBJ2-3 many - TRBV4-2 TGTGCCAGCAGCCAAGAGGCCAGGTCCACAGATACGCAGTATTTT CASSQEARSTDTQYF
TRBJ1-1 - - TRBV29-1 TGCAGCGCCAGGGACCCCGGCGAGGCTTTCTTT CSARDPGEAFF
TRBJ2-5 - - TRBV28 TGTGCCAGCAGTGGGGACCACCTCAGGCAGACCCAACACTTC CASSGDHLRQTQHF
TRBJ2-2 few - TRBV11-2 TGTGCCAGCAGCTTGGGGATAGGGGTGACCGGGGAGTTGTTTTTT CASSLGIGVTGELFF
TRBJ2-3 - - TRBV5-4 TGTGTCAGCAGCCAAGACGAAAGGATAGATTTT CVSSQDERIDF
TRBJ1-4 - - TRBV30 TGTGCCTGGAGTAATCAGGGACGTGGAAAACTGTTTTTT CAWSNQGRGKLFF
TRBJ2-3 many TRBD1 TRBV28 TGTGCCAGCAGTTTACGGACAGGGTGGATTGATACGCAGTATTTT CASSLRTGWIDTQYF
TRBJ2-6 - - TRBV11-2 TGTACCACCCAGCGGCCTCGCCCTGGGGCCAACGTCCTGACTTTC CTTQRPRPGANVLTF
TRBJ1-2 - - TRBV7-2 TGTGCCAGCAACCCCGGGACCCAGCCTTTGAGTGGCTACACCTTC CASNPGTQPLSGYTF
TRBJ2-7 once TRBD1 TRBV5-4 TGTGCCAGCAGCCTGACGGGACAGGATATCCACGAGCAGTACTTC CASSLTGQDIHEQYF
TRBJ1-2 - - TRBV29-1 TGCAGCGGGGGAGGATTGGACTATGGCTACACCTTC CSGGGLDYGYTF
TRBJ2-3 - - TRBV4-1 TGCGCCAGCAGCCAAAAGGAAGGCACAGGTACGCAGTATTTT CASSQKEGTGTQYF
TRBJ2-7 many TRBD1 TRBV5-1 TGCGCCAGCAGCGCCGGGACAGGGCGCGAGCAGTACTTC CASSAGTGREQYF
TRBJ2-1 many - TRBV24-1 TGTGCCACCAGTGGCCAGCCCTACAATGAGCAGTTCTTC CATSGQPYNEQFF
TRBJ2-5 - - TRBV29-1 TGCAGCGTTGAATCGGACAAGGGGCGGGCAGAGACACAGTACTTC CSVESDKGRAETQYF
TRBJ1-2 many - TRBV29-1 TGCAGCGTACCGGGAGAAAACTATGGCTACACCTTC CSVPGENYGYTF
TRBJ2-5 many TRBD2 TRBV5-1 TGCGCCAGCAGTCCGGATAGCGGGAGTCAAGAGACCCAGTACTTC CASSPDSGSQETQYF
TRBJ2-7 - - TRBV11-2 TGTGTCAGCAGCTTGAACACTGGCGCTGATCAGTACTTC CVSSLNTGADQYF
TRBJ2-1 - TRBD2 TRBV28 TGTGCCAGCATCCCCACGGAGCGGGGGGGATACAATGAGCAGTTCTTC CASIPTERGGYNEQFF
TRBJ2-6 - - TRBV6-5 TGTGCCAGCAGCCAACCCTGGGCAGGGCCCTTGTCTGGGGCCAACGTCCTGACTTTC CASSQPWAGPLSGANVLTF
TRBJ1-3 once - TRBV12-3/TRBV12-4 TGTGCCAGCTGTGGACCGGGGTTCTCTGGAAACACCATATATTTT CASCGPGFSGNTIYF
TRBJ2-5 once TRBD2 TRBV12-3/TRBV12-4 TGTGCCAGTAGTCTAGCGGGAGTTGAGAGCCAGTACTTC CASSLAGVESQYF
TRBJ2-1 - - TRBV11-3 TGTGCTAGCAGCTTATGCCTCTCGAACAATGAGCAGTTCTTC CASSLCLSNNEQFF
TRBJ2-3 - TRBD2 TRBV7-8 TGTGTCAGCAGCTCCCCCGGGACTTGCGGGAGGGGTACGCAGTATTTT CVSSSPGTCGRGTQYF
TRBJ2-3 - - TRBV29-1 TGCAGCTCCGACGCTAGCACAAATACGCAGTATTTT CSSDASTNTQYF
TRBJ2-3 - - TRBV7-8 TGTGTCAGCAGCTCCGACTGGTATGAGGGTACGCAGTATTTT CVSSSDWYEGTQYF
TRBJ2-1 - - TRBV11-1 TGTGCCAGCAGCTTAGATGCCAATGGGCTGTTCTTC CASSLDANGLFF
TRBJ2-1 few - TRBV7-8 TGTGCCAGTAGCTCACTAGCTTCAGATGAGCAGTTCTTC CASSSLASDEQFF
TRBJ2-7 - - TRBV6-6 TGTGCCAGCAGTTACTCGCGGTGGGGAAGCAAGCAGTACTTC CASSYSRWGSKQYF